The rows below give T cell receptor beta chains drawn from one sample of a study of T-cell reconstitution after alpha-beta-depleted transplantation in children. MiXCR, run by TCRdb on the PCR reads, gives a single entry per CDR3 protein. Here the sample spans over 90,000 distinct CDR3 sequences, less than 6% being singletons. The sequencing used PBMCs, mostly from graft donor cells, collected 60 days after TCRalphabeta/CD19-depleted stem cell transplant. The source of these receptors is a female patient aged 2-9 years who had a stem cell transplant for Fanconi anemia, so the T cells may come from the graft donor. Both conserved end residues are part of each CDR3. The D gene is left open where the match is weak. A row's size may be missing; if present it is once, few, many or a size class.

J	V	D	size	CDR3	DNA
TRBJ2-7	TRBV12-3/TRBV12-4	TRBD1	many	CASSLNWDRGRIGVTYEQYF	TGTGCCAGCAGTTTAAACTGGGACAGGGGGCGAATAGGGGTTACCTACGAGCAGTACTTC
TRBJ2-2	TRBV3-1	TRBD2	many	CASSRWTSGGAMIQTGELFF	TGTGCCAGCAGCCGGTGGACTAGCGGGGGGGCGATGATCCAAACCGGGGAGCTGTTTTTT
TRBJ2-3	TRBV20-1	TRBD2	.	CSARDRLAASTDTQYF	TGCAGTGCTAGAGATCGCCTAGCGGCTAGCACAGATACGCAGTATTTT
TRBJ2-1	TRBV3-1	.	many	CASSHSGQTSEQFF	TGTGCCAGCAGCCACTCCGGGCAGACGTCAGAGCAGTTCTTC
TRBJ2-7	TRBV5-1	TRBD2	.	CASSSGTSGNEQYF	TGCGCCAGCAGCTCGGGGACTAGCGGCAACGAGCAGTACTTC
TRBJ2-5	TRBV5-1	.	.	CASSLILVGETQYF	TGCGCCAGCAGCTTAATTTTGGTGGGAGAGACCCAGTACTTC
TRBJ1-2	TRBV18	.	.	CASSPVADSYGYTF	TGTGCCAGCTCACCTGTGGCAGACAGCTATGGCTACACCTTC
TRBJ2-7	TRBV20-1	.	few	CSARVGNAYEQYF	TGCAGTGCTAGAGTTGGGAACGCCTACGAGCAGTACTTC
TRBJ2-7	TRBV9	TRBD1	many	CASVPGQGDYEQYF	TGTGCCAGCGTCCCGGGACAGGGAGACTACGAGCAGTACTTC
TRBJ2-3	TRBV29-1	.	many	CSVETVDTQYF	TGCAGCGTTGAAACGGTAGATACGCAGTATTTT
TRBJ2-5	TRBV28	.	medium-sized	CASSFRRGSGEETQYF	TGTGCCAGCAGTTTCAGGAGGGGAAGTGGGGAAGAGACCCAGTACTTC
TRBJ2-3	TRBV10-3	TRBD2	many	CAISESTPGRGTDTQYF	TGTGCCATCAGTGAGTCGACCCCGGGGAGGGGTACAGATACGCAGTATTTT
TRBJ2-3	TRBV14	.	many	CASSPTGARTDTQYF	TGTGCCAGCAGCCCCACCGGGGCTCGTACAGATACGCAGTATTTT
TRBJ1-3	TRBV28	TRBD1	.	CASSFRAGGWSGNTIYF	TGTGCCAGCAGTTTTAGGGCAGGGGGCTGGTCTGGAAACACCATATATTTT
TRBJ2-5	TRBV6-5	TRBD1	many	CASSYSRREGAETQYF	TGTGCCAGCAGTTACTCACGACGAGAGGGGGCAGAGACCCAGTACTTC
TRBJ2-5	TRBV10-2	TRBD1	many	CASRTDRRRETQYF	TGCGCCAGCAGGACGGACAGGAGAAGGGAGACCCAGTACTTC
TRBJ2-7	TRBV5-1	.	.	CASSAEPVSYEQYF	TGCGCCAGCAGCGCCGAACCGGTATCCTACGAGCAGTACTTC
TRBJ2-1	TRBV3-1	.	.	CASSHLRLTGNNEQFF	TGTGCCAGCAGCCACCTTAGACTTACAGGGAACAATGAGCAGTTCTTC
TRBJ2-5	TRBV20-1	TRBD1	many	CSASRGRGETQYF	TGCAGTGCTAGCAGGGGGCGAGGGGAGACCCAGTACTTC
TRBJ1-4	TRBV27	.	many	CASRRGVVQPPNEKLFF	TGTGCCAGCAGGCGGGGAGTTGTTCAACCGCCAAATGAAAAACTGTTTTTT
TRBJ2-1	TRBV18	.	few	CASSPSTTSSYNEQFF	TGTGCCAGCTCACCGTCAACTACCAGCTCCTACAATGAGCAGTTCTTC
TRBJ1-2	TRBV6-1	.	many	CASTNGPAAAEHGYTF	TGTGCCAGCACTAATGGTCCTGCGGCAGCCGAACATGGCTACACCTTC
TRBJ1-1	TRBV27	.	many	CASTSRVGGAFF	TGTGCCAGCACTTCCCGAGTCGGTGGAGCTTTCTTT
TRBJ1-2	TRBV7-3	.	few	CASSLRPGGGYTF	TGTGCCAGCAGCTTAAGACCGGGGGGCGGCTACACCTTC
TRBJ2-2	TRBV20-1	.	many	CSAEGQRNTGELFF	TGCAGTGCTGAGGGACAACGGAACACCGGGGAGCTGTTTTTT
TRBJ2-1	TRBV5-6	.	many	CASSFQFGSEQFF	TGTGCCAGCAGCTTCCAATTCGGGAGTGAGCAGTTCTTC
TRBJ2-3	TRBV12-3/TRBV12-4	.	many	CASSLGHLSDF	TGTGCCAGCAGTTTGGGGCACCTTTCGGATTTT
TRBJ2-3	TRBV25-1	TRBD1	few	CASSDTGGTDTQYF	TGTGCCAGCAGTGATACAGGGGGTACAGATACGCAGTATTTT
TRBJ2-5	TRBV10-2	TRBD2	.	CASTGSGGVRETQYF	TGCGCCAGCACCGGGAGCGGGGGGGTCCGGGAGACCCAGTACTTC
TRBJ2-1	TRBV12-3/TRBV12-4	TRBD2	many	CASSLTGTSANEQFF	TGTGCCAGCAGTTTAACCGGGACTAGCGCCAATGAGCAGTTCTTC
TRBJ2-7	TRBV12-3/TRBV12-4	.	many	CASSFQTHEQYF	TGTGCCAGCAGTTTTCAAACCCACGAGCAGTACTTC
TRBJ1-2	TRBV7-2	TRBD1	few	CASSLGQGNYGYTF	TGTGCCAGCAGCTTAGGACAGGGGAACTATGGCTACACCTTC
TRBJ2-1	TRBV5-1	.	many	CASNSSPGIYNEQFF	TGCGCCAGCAACTCCTCCCCGGGGATCTACAATGAGCAGTTCTTC